The 17 T cell receptor beta chains listed next were all sequenced from one sample in a study of OX40 agonist ivuxolimab in advanced cancers. Using immunoSEQ multiplex PCR, the repertoire was profiled, and TCRdb retains in-frame clones only, with some absent. The data contain over 35,000 clones, roughly nine tenths of them singletons. The source material was CD4+ or CD8+ T cells sorted from blood, sampled in a trial of the OX40 agonist ivuxolimab. All receptors derive from an adult with an advanced solid tumor such as melanoma, head and neck, liver or kidney cancer.

J is TRBJ1-1 and V is TRBV6-6; TRBD1 is a possible D gene (5 bases). The germline V gene encodes CDR1 MNHNY and CDR2 SVGAGI (reference sequence). With 5 bases removed from V and 1 base from J, the gap between germline ends came to 8 bases. The CDR3 is 13 residues long. The CDR3 loop is CASSRQGNTEAFF. DNA for the CDR3: TGTGCCAGCAGTCGTCAGGGGAACACTGAAGCTTTCTTT.

This sequence joins TRBV5-8 and TRBJ2-1, with no clear D. Germline-derived CDR1 and CDR2 are SGHTS and YDEGEE. V gave up 0 bases and J gave up 4 bases, with 11 bases separating them. This CDR3 region has 15 residues. The CDR3 reads CASSLGGGLYNEQFF. For the CDR3, the DNA is TGTGCCAGCAGCTTGGGGGGTGGGCTATACAATGAGCAGTTCTTC.

This chain joins TRBV19 and TRBJ2-3; TRBD2 agrees at 11 bases. Per the germline V gene, CDR1 is LNHDA and CDR2 is SQIVND (reference sequence). The J segment lost 1 base and the V segment lost 5 bases, leaving 11 bases of the junction unmatched. The CDR3 covers 18 residues. The CDR3 here is CASSFRLAGRLRTDTQYF. CDR3 coding DNA: TGTGCCAGTAGTTTCCGACTAGCGGGGAGACTTCGCACAGATACGCAGTATTTT.

The chain uses TRBV29-1 and TRBJ1-2, with 9 bases matching TRBD1. CDR1 and CDR2 from the germline V gene are SQVTM and ANQGSEA. There are 14 residues in the CDR3. The V segment lost 4 bases and the J segment 7 bases; nucleotides outside the gene matches: 10. The CDR3 is CSVAPGQGIVGYTF. The CDR3 nucleotides read TGCAGCGTTGCACCCGGACAGGGGATCGTTGGCTACACCTTC.

This clone was observed once. The chain is built from TRBV11-3 and TRBJ2-5, with 16 positions matching TRBD2. CDR1 is SGHNT, CDR2 YENEEA, per germline. This CDR3 comprises 16 residues. Trimming took 5 bases from V and 5 from J; bases not matched to a gene: 5. The CDR3 DNA sequence: TGTGCCAGCAGCCCTGGGACTAGCGGGGGGGAGGAGACCCAGTACTTC. Residues: CASSPGTSGGEETQYF. Supplemented by reference TRBV11-3 and TRBJ2-5, the full variable domain reads EAGVVQSPRYKIIEKKQPVAFWCNPISGHNTLYWYLQNLGQGPELLIRYENEEAVDDSQLPKDRFSAERLKGVDSTLKIQPAELGDSAVYLCASSPGTSGGEETQYFGPGTRLLVL.

The chain links TRBV6-1 to TRBJ2-2; no firm D call. Germline V gives CDR1 MNHNS, CDR2 SASEGT. Trimming left V 6 bases short and J 1 base short, with 3 bases between. The CDR3 length is 12 residues. The CDR3 DNA follows: TGTGCCAGCAGACAGAACACCGGGGAGCTGTTTTTT. This sequence encodes CASRQNTGELFF.

This CDR3 reads CASSQVGARNEQFF. The DNA of the CDR3 is TGTGCCAGCAGCCAAGTGGGGGCCAGAAATGAGCAGTTCTTC. The genes are TRBV14 and TRBJ2-1, with a weak D call TRBD1 (6 bases). Per the germline V gene, CDR1 is SGHDN and CDR2 is FVKESK. The germline V and J ends were trimmed by 1 base and 7 bases, with 11 bases remaining between them. This CDR3 has 14 amino acids.

This clone was found once. The chain recombines TRBV6-6 with TRBJ2-7; TRBD1 matches at 11 bases. The V and J ends lost 10 bases and 5 bases, in that order; junction bases with no gene match: 13. Germline V gives CDR1 MNHNY, CDR2 SVGAGI (reference sequence). CDR3 length: 15 amino acids. For the CDR3, the DNA is TGTGCCACCTCAGACTCCGGACAGGGGGCCCACGAGCAGTACTTC. Its protein is CATSDSGQGAHEQYF.

This chain links TRBV7-9 with TRBJ1-3; a weak D match, TRBD1 (6 bases). The ends were cut back, 1 base at V and 4 bases at J, with 8 bases in the middle. Per germline, CDR1 SEHNR and CDR2 FQNEAQ (reference sequence). The CDR3 consists of 14 residues. CDR3 bases: TGTGCCAGCAGCTTAGGGACAGCAGGAAACACCATATATTTT. This gives the protein CASSLGTAGNTIYF.

V is TRBV2 and J is TRBJ1-2, with D perhaps TRBD1 (6 bases). CDR1 is SNHLY and CDR2 is FYNNEI in the germline V gene. V lost 5 bases and J 4 bases, leaving 17 bases between the germline ends. This CDR3 comprises 15 residues. The CDR3 region is CASSSGTLIGYGYTF. The CDR3 DNA follows: TGTGCCAGCAGTTCCGGGACACTTATTGGCTATGGCTACACCTTC.

V usage is TRBV2 and J usage is TRBJ1-5, with D possibly matching TRBD1 (6 bases). V was cut by 2 bases and J by 3 bases, with 14 bases left in between. This CDR3 comprises 16 residues. Germline V gene lookup returns CDR1 SNHLY and CDR2 FYNNEI. CDR3: CASSEWGPENNQPQHF. CDR3 in DNA: TGTGCCAGCAGTGAATGGGGGCCGGAGAACAATCAGCCCCAGCATTTT.

The chain uses TRBV9 and TRBJ2-3; the D gene is possibly TRBD2 (5 bases). V was cut by 0 bases and J by 3 bases, with 8 bases left in between. This CDR3 spans 14 amino acids. The germline CDR1 and CDR2 sequences are SGDLS and YYNGEE. The CDR3 DNA follows: TGTGCCAGCAGCGTAGTAGCGTCAACAGATACGCAGTATTTT. Translating gives CASSVVASTDTQYF.

This clone appeared once. The chain is built from TRBV4-1 and TRBJ1-2; 9 nucleotides agree with TRBD1. Germline-derived CDR1 and CDR2 are MGHRA and YSYEKL. The length of the CDR3 is 15 residues. The V segment lost 4 bases and the J segment 3 bases; nucleotides outside the gene matches: 6. The CDR3 nucleotides read TGCGCCAGCAGCCCCGGACAGGGGCTGGACTATGGCTACACCTTC. It codes for CASSPGQGLDYGYTF.

The rearrangement joins TRBV9 to TRBJ2-7, with D perhaps matching TRBD1 or TRBD2 (5 bases each). This CDR3 comprises 14 residues. V was pared by 0 bases and J by 0 bases, with 7 bases between. Germline V CDR1 and CDR2: SGDLS, YYNGEE. CDR3 DNA: TGTGCCAGCAGCGTAGGGGGGAGCTCCTACGAGCAGTACTTC. This codes for CASSVGGSSYEQYF.

This rearrangement joins TRBV5-6 to TRBJ1-2; no firm D call. Germline CDR1 reads SGHDT; CDR2 reads YYEEEE. The CDR3 is made up of 15 amino acids. V lost 0 bases and J 4 bases, leaving 13 bases between the germline ends. Here the CDR3 reads CASSLERPWSYGYTF. In nucleotides, the CDR3 is TGTGCCAGCAGCTTGGAGAGGCCCTGGTCCTATGGCTACACCTTC.

The genes are TRBV5-1 and TRBJ1-4; D gene uncertain. Per germline, CDR1 SGHRS and CDR2 YFSETQ. Trimming stripped 0 bases from V and 8 bases from J, with 20 bases between. The CDR3 sequence is 17 residues long. CDR3 bases: TGCGCCAGCAGCTTGGCCGGGCCGGGTAGGGTGAACGAAAAACTGTTTTTT. Its translation: CASSLAGPGRVNEKLFF.

The chain couples TRBV6-5 to TRBJ1-2; 7 bases fit TRBD1. The germline CDR1 and CDR2 sequences are MNHEY and SVGAGI. Trimming cost V 6 bases and J 5 bases; bases outside gene matches: 6. The CDR3 consists of 13 residues. The CDR3 DNA follows: TGTGCCAGCAGAAGGACAGGCCGTTATGGCTACACCTTC. Its protein is CASRRTGRYGYTF.